Listed here is a single TCR beta chain. Assay: immunoSEQ multiplex PCR; the TCRdb copy retains only in-frame clones and omits some. This table holds some 90,000 clones, about 90% found once. CDR3 length: 15 residues. Germline values: CDR1 LGHNA, CDR2 YSLEER. Trimming left V 2 bases short and J 6 bases short, with 14 bases between. The record originates from a study of OX40 agonist ivuxolimab in advanced cancers. This material consisted of CD4+ or CD8+ T cells sorted from blood, taken in a trial of the OX40 agonist ivuxolimab. The chain links TRBV4-3 to TRBJ2-1; D is possibly TRBD2 (6 bases). This TCR came from an adult with an advanced solid tumor such as melanoma, head and neck, liver or kidney cancer. The CDR3 region has the DNA TGCGCCAGCAGCCAACTAGCGCTAGACCTCAATGAGCAGTTCTTC. This gives the protein CASSQLALDLNEQFF.